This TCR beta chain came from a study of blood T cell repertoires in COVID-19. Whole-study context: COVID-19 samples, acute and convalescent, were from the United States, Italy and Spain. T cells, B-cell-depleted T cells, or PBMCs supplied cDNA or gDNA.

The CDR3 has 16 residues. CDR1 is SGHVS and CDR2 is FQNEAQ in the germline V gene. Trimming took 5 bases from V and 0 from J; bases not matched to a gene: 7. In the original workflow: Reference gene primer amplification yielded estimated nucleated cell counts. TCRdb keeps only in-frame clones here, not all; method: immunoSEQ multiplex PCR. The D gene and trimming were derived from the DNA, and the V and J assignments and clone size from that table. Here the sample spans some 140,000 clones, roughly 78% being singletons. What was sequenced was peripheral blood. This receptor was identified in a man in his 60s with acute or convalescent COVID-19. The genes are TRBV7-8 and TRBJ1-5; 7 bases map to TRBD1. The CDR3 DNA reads TGTGCCAGCAGCCACGGGACAGACTATAGCAATCAGCCCCAGCATTTT. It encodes CASSHGTDYSNQPQHF.